One and the same sample provided the 5 T cell receptor beta chains below, sequenced in a study of regulatory T cells in long-lasting Graves disease. According to the study, TCR beta libraries were built with iRepertoire HTBI primers and CDR3-region Arm-PCR. TCRdb itself ran the multiplex PCR reads through MiXCR, one entry per CDR3 protein. The sample includes hundreds of thousands of distinct CDR3 sequences, around 15% seen only once; the top ten take about 10%. Time point here: newly diagnosed GD, antithyroid drugs for less than 3 months. PBMC-derived RNA was used for the TCR library. The sample was also linked to a second study, of T cells in Graves' hyperthyroidism and ophthalmopathy.

The material was peripheral blood mononuclear cells (PBMCs), obtained at new diagnosis, from a patient treated with antithyroid drugs. All receptors come from a woman in her 30s with Graves disease.

In its sample, this clonotype was seen many times. In nucleotides, the CDR3 is TGTGCCTGGAGTGGGGCCCGGGCGCAGGGGCAGTTCTTC. It encodes CAWSGARAQGQFF. The V call is TRBV30, the J call TRBJ2-1, with a weak D call TRBD1 (5 bases). CDR3 length equals 13 residues. Germline-derived CDR1 and CDR2 are GTSNPN and SVGIG (reference sequence). Deletions cut 1 base from V and 12 bases from J, with 16 bases between.

The table lists this clonotype with many counts. The V gene is TRBV5-1, the J gene TRBJ2-3; 9 positions match TRBD2. Trimming at V came to 1 base and at J to 6 bases, leaving 6 bases not matched to a gene. The CDR3 runs to 15 residues. Germline V gene sequence: CDR1 SGHRS, CDR2 YFSETQ. The CDR3 DNA reads TGCGCCAGCAGCTTGAATAGCGGGAGTGTGGATACGCAGTATTTT. It is translated as CASSLNSGSVDTQYF. Full variable domain (remainder filled in from reference TRBV5-1 and TRBJ2-3): KAGVTQTPRYLIKTRGQQVTLSCSPISGHRSVSWYQQTPGQGLQFLFEYFSETQRNKGNFPGRFSGRQFSNSRSEMNVSTLELGDSALYLCASSLNSGSVDTQYFGPGTRLTVL.

V usage is TRBV28 and J usage is TRBJ1-5; TRBD1 is a possible D gene (5 bases). Germline-derived CDR1 and CDR2 are MDHEN and SYDVKM. This CDR3 is 14 amino acids long. V was cut by 2 bases and J by 7 bases, with 12 bases left in between. CDR3 region: CASSLGGIQQPQHF. DNA for the CDR3: TGTGCCAGCAGTTTAGGGGGAATCCAACAGCCCCAGCATTTT.

CDR3 in amino acids: CASSHPLDEQFF. Written as DNA, the CDR3 is TGCGCCAGCAGCCACCCCTTGGATGAGCAGTTCTTC. This chain links TRBV4-1 with TRBJ2-1; D gene unclear. This CDR3 region has 12 residues. From germline, CDR1 is MGHRA and CDR2 YSYEKL. Trimming cost V 3 bases and J 8 bases, with 8 bases left between them.

This clonotype was detected only a few times. J is TRBJ2-1 and V is TRBV28; TRBD1 might be the D (5 bases). With 3 bases removed from V and 4 bases from J, the gap between germline ends came to 16 bases. Germline CDR1 reads MDHEN; CDR2 reads SYDVKM. The CDR3 length is 16 residues. The DNA of the CDR3 is TGTGCCAGCAGTTTTTCCCCCCCGACAGTATACAATGAGCAGTTCTTC. This sequence encodes CASSFSPPTVYNEQFF.